This T cell receptor beta chain was obtained from a study of T-cell memory formation after mild COVID-19. Whole-study context: Largely, TCR clusters stayed within a single donor. Study-wide points: Several responding clones turned up in pre-infection memory, indicating that cross-reactive memory may have taken part. Clones shrinking from day 15 to 85 showed even CD4/CD8 mixes; later expanders tilted CD4+.

A remark on this clonotype: Its antigen is not identified.

MiXCR, applied by TCRdb to the 5' RACE reads, yields one record per CDR3 protein. This sample has 350,000 to 500,000 distinct CDR3 sequences, with about a quarter found just once. Sequenced sample: PBMCs or a T cell subset sorted from them (not recorded which). This clonotype originated in an adult woman who had mild COVID-19 (a few samples of this study predate the infection). Cell type and time point are not known.

The CDR3 loop reads CASSYSGTETGNTIYF. The CDR3 DNA is TGTGCCAGCAGTTACTCCGGGACAGAAACTGGAAACACCATATATTTT. J is TRBJ1-3 and V is TRBV6-6; 7 bases align to TRBD1. The CDR3 length is 16 residues. Germline values: CDR1 MNHNY, CDR2 SVGAGI (reference sequence). The ends lost 0 bases at V and 2 bases at J; junction bases unmatched: 4.